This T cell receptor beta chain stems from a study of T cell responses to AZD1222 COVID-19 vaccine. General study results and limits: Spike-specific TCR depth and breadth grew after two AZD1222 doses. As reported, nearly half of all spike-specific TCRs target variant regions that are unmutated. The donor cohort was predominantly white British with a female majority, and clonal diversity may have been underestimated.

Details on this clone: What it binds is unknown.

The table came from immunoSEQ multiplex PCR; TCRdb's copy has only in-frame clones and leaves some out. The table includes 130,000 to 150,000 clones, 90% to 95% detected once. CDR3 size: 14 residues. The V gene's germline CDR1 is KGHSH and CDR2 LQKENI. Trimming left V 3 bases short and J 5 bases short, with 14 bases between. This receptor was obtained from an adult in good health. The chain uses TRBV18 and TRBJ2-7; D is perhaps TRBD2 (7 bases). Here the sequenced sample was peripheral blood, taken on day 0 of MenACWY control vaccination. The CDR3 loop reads CASSPRGGGDEQYF. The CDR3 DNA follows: TGTGCCAGCTCACCGCGCGGAGGGGGGGACGAGCAGTACTTC.